These 11 T cell receptor beta chains were sequenced from one sample in a study of T cell responses to AZD1222 COVID-19 vaccine. Method: immunoSEQ multiplex PCR; TCRdb's copy keeps in-frame clones and lacks some. The data contain some 150,000 clones, 85% to 95% of them singletons. Material: peripheral blood, obtained on day 0 of AZD1222 vaccination. The receptors derive from an adult in good health.

The chain combines TRBV5-1 with TRBJ2-7; the D gene could be TRBD1 or TRBD2 (5 bases each). The CDR3 covers 14 residues. The germline V and J ends were trimmed by 1 base and 0 bases, with 8 bases remaining between them. Germline CDR1 reads SGHRS; CDR2 reads YFSETQ. CDR3 residues: CASSLPGTSYEQYF. CDR3 coding DNA: TGCGCCAGCAGCTTGCCCGGGACCTCCTACGAGCAGTACTTC.

The rearrangement joins TRBV2 to TRBJ2-1; D uncertain. Trimming shortened V by 8 bases and J by 2 bases, and 13 bases separated the two germline ends. The CDR3 runs 14 residues. CDR1 and CDR2 from the germline V gene are SNHLY and FYNNEI. CDR3 sequence (DNA): TGTGCCAGCGACGATGGGTTCACCTACAATGAGCAGTTCTTC. It specifies CASDDGFTYNEQFF.

The genes are TRBV4-2 and TRBJ1-6; TRBD1 matches 9 bases. CDR3 length equals 18 residues. The germline V gene encodes CDR1 LGHNA and CDR2 YNFKEQ. V dropped 0 bases and J dropped 6; count of bases not matched to a gene: 9. CDR3 sequence reads: CASSQEGLGTGINSPLHF. For the CDR3, the DNA is TGTGCCAGCAGCCAAGAAGGTTTAGGGACAGGGATTAATTCACCCCTCCACTTT.

This chain uses TRBV7-9 with TRBJ1-1; TRBD1 aligns across 8 bases. The V gene end was trimmed by 3 bases and the J gene end by 4 bases; junction bases not matched to a gene: 1. CDR3 size: 13 residues. CDR1 and CDR2 (germline): SEHNR, FQNEAQ (reference sequence). This CDR3 reads CASSFGQGTEAFF. The CDR3 DNA follows: TGTGCCAGCAGCTTCGGACAGGGCACTGAAGCTTTCTTT.

The rearrangement links TRBV3-1 (or the pseudogene TRBV3-2) to TRBJ2-7; either TRBD1 or TRBD2 may fit D (5 bases each). The germline V gene has CDR1 LGHDT and CDR2 YNNKEL (reference sequence). Trimming stripped 2 bases from V and 4 bases from J, with 12 bases between. The CDR3 extends over 14 amino acids. CDR3 loop: CASSQSTREYEQYF. CDR3 nucleotide sequence: TGTGCCAGCAGCCAAAGTACCAGGGAGTACGAGCAGTACTTC.

This clone was found a few times. This rearrangement joins TRBV6-1 to TRBJ1-1; 8 nucleotides agree with TRBD1. The V gene end was trimmed by 0 bases and the J gene end by 2 bases; junction bases not matched to a gene: 11. The CDR3 loop spans 18 amino acids. The germline V gene has CDR1 MNHNS and CDR2 SASEGT. The CDR3 sequence: CASSEAYTGTGVNTEAFF. CDR3 in DNA: TGTGCCAGCAGTGAAGCGTATACCGGGACAGGAGTCAACACTGAAGCTTTCTTT.

The rearrangement joins TRBV6-5 to TRBJ1-5; D ambiguous. In germline, CDR1 is MNHEY, CDR2 SVGAGI. The CDR3 length is 14 residues. V was pared by 7 bases and J by 2 bases, with 12 bases between. CDR3 DNA: TGTGCCAGCAATTTGGACGGAGGCAATCAGCCCCAGCATTTT. Translating gives CASNLDGGNQPQHF.

This chain joins TRBV5-5 and TRBJ1-2, with 9 bases lining up with TRBD1. Germline V lookup: CDR1 SGHKS, CDR2 YYEKEE (reference sequence). The CDR3 contains 14 residues. The V gene end was trimmed by 5 bases and the J gene end by 7 bases; junction bases not matched to a gene: 9. CDR3 residues: CASSNTGGAGGYTF. CDR3 DNA: TGTGCCAGCAGTAACACAGGGGGCGCGGGTGGCTACACCTTC.

V and J are TRBV5-1 and TRBJ2-1; D remains ambiguous. Per the germline V gene, CDR1 is SGHRS and CDR2 is YFSETQ. V lost 4 bases to trimming and J lost 0 bases, with 14 bases between them. This CDR3 has 16 amino acids. The CDR3 region is CASSLLSGVSYNEQFF. CDR3 nucleotide sequence: TGCGCCAGCAGCCTCCTTAGTGGCGTCTCCTACAATGAGCAGTTCTTC. Looking up the rest from reference TRBV5-1 and TRBJ2-1 gives the full variable domain: KAGVTQTPRYLIKTRGQQVTLSCSPISGHRSVSWYQQTPGQGLQFLFEYFSETQRNKGNFPGRFSGRQFSNSRSEMNVSTLELGDSALYLCASSLLSGVSYNEQFFGPGTRLTVL.

V usage is TRBV7-3 and J usage is TRBJ1-3; D ambiguous. Germline CDR1 is SGHTA and CDR2 is FQGTGA. Trimming pared 3 bases from V and 0 bases from J, leaving 9 bases between. The CDR3 consists of 15 residues. This CDR3 reads CASSLGYSSGNTIYF. The CDR3 coding sequence is TGTGCCAGCAGCTTGGGGTACAGCTCTGGAAACACCATATATTTT.

This chain joins TRBV9 and TRBJ2-5; 10 nucleotides agree with TRBD1. Germline assignment: CDR1 SGDLS and CDR2 YYNGEE. The CDR3 sequence is 14 residues long. V gave up 4 bases and J gave up 4 bases; unmatched junction bases: 4. Here the CDR3 reads CASSQGQGSETQYF. CDR3 coding DNA: TGTGCCAGCAGCCAGGGACAGGGGTCAGAGACCCAGTACTTC.